This T cell receptor beta chain is from a study of cytomegalovirus exposure and HLA in healthy donors. To note about this clone: Its target is not known.

13 Jbeta primers and 60 Vbeta primers were used for the PCR. In the original analysis: Unique TCR beta chains totaled 80 million to 100 million in a later count, with some 10 million of them shared. Produced via immunoSEQ multiplex PCR; TCRdb's table is partial and in-frame only. Clone size and V and J calls were adopted from that table, with D and trimming inferred from the DNA. The table records approximately 110,000 clones, more than 65% of them present only once. The CDR3 covers 16 residues. The germline gives CDR1 MNHNS, CDR2 SASEGT. Trimming took 3 bases from V and 4 from J; bases not matched to a gene: 5. General observations from the study: With high specificity and sensitivity, the classifier reportedly diagnosed cytomegalovirus status. The study had only CMV serostatus as immune exposure information. By a later analysis, the bulk of CMV-associated TCR beta chains appeared HLA-restricted.

This clonotype was obtained from a human donor in good health. The sample was PBMCs. The chain has TRBV6-1 and TRBJ1-6; the match to TRBD1 covers 8 bases. CDR3 residues: CASSDGQGGYNSPLHF. Here the CDR3 DNA reads TGTGCCAGCAGTGACGGACAGGGCGGGTATAATTCACCCCTCCACTTT.